A selection of T cell receptor beta chains follows, all from one sample in a study of beta chain features in type 1 diabetes. Data came from immunoSEQ multiplex PCR; TCRdb stores just in-frame clones and leaves some out. This table has 500,000 to 650,000 clones, approximately 13% appearing once. Sample: naive CD4+ T cells from blood. The receptors were gathered from a man aged 25 to 40 with type 1 diabetes. The CDR3 runs from the conserved cysteine through the conserved F or W. A D gene is named only where the DNA matches it firmly. Size is omitted from some rows. Given values are once, few, many or a class for expanded clones.

V gene	D gene	J gene	CDR3 length	clone size	CDR3 DNA	CDR3 protein
TRBV11-2	-	TRBJ2-2	14	few	TGTGCCAGCAGCTTAGGGACCTTCGGCGGGGAGCTGTTTTTT	CASSLGTFGGELFF
TRBV6-6	-	TRBJ2-3	15	few	TGTGCCAGCAGTTACTCGTATGGAGCCACAGATACGCAGTATTTT	CASSYSYGATDTQYF
TRBV9	-	TRBJ2-3	16	few	TGTGCCAGCAGCGCGGGTTCGGGGGGCTACACAGATACGCAGTATTTT	CASSAGSGGYTDTQYF
TRBV18	-	TRBJ1-3	15	few	TGTGCCAGCTCACCTACAGGGTTTGACGGAAACACCATATATTTT	CASSPTGFDGNTIYF
TRBV9	TRBD1	TRBJ1-5	16	few	TGTGCCAGCAGCGTAGGGGCAGGGGGCGGCAATCAGCCCCAGCATTTT	CASSVGAGGGNQPQHF
TRBV10-3	-	TRBJ1-2	13	few	TGTGCCATCAGTGTGGGGGACGGGTATGGCTACACCTTC	CAISVGDGYGYTF
TRBV7-2	-	TRBJ2-7	13	-	TGTGCCAGCAGCTCGCCCGGACTCCGCGAGCAGTACTTC	CASSSPGLREQYF
TRBV6-5	-	TRBJ2-2	16	-	TGTGCCAGCAGTTGGAAGGGGAGCCCGAACACCGGGGAGCTGTTTTTT	CASSWKGSPNTGELFF
TRBV18	TRBD1	TRBJ2-2	15	few	TGTGCCAGCTCACCACCGGGACAGCTCACCGGGGAGCTGTTTTTT	CASSPPGQLTGELFF
TRBV29-1	-	TRBJ2-6	13	few	TGCAGCGTTTCCCTCTCTGGGGCCAACGTCCTGACTTTC	CSVSLSGANVLTF
TRBV18	TRBD1	TRBJ1-4	16	-	TGTGCCAGCTCAGAAGGACAGGGAGGAACTAATGAAAAACTGTTTTTT	CASSEGQGGTNEKLFF
TRBV25-1	-	TRBJ1-2	13	-	TGTGCCAGCAGTGACAGCCCCTCGTTTAGCCACACCTTC	CASSDSPSFSHTF
TRBV2	-	TRBJ1-2	13	few	TGTGCCAGCAGTGAAGTGGGGGCGGATGGCTACACCTTC	CASSEVGADGYTF
TRBV14	-	TRBJ1-3	15	few	TGTGCCAGCAGCCAAGTTGCAGGGTCTGGAAACACCATATATTTT	CASSQVAGSGNTIYF
TRBV18	-	TRBJ2-7	16	-	TGTGCCAGCTCACCCAATTCCGGGACACAGTCCTACGAGCAGTACTTC	CASSPNSGTQSYEQYF
TRBV7-2	-	TRBJ1-1	15	few	TGTGCCAGCAGCTTAGACTTTAGCAGGGGAACTGAAGCTTTCTTT	CASSLDFSRGTEAFF
TRBV7-2	TRBD1	TRBJ2-7	16	few	TGTGCCAGCAGCTTAGGGGTCGGGACAGGGGTGTACGAGCAGTACTTC	CASSLGVGTGVYEQYF
TRBV5-1	-	TRBJ1-5	15	-	TGCGCCAGCAGCCTGGATTCAAATAGCAATCAGCCCCAGCATTTT	CASSLDSNSNQPQHF
TRBV5-4	TRBD1	TRBJ2-7	15	-	TGTGCCAGCAGCTTGGGGACAGGGGGATTCTACGAGCAGTACTTC	CASSLGTGGFYEQYF
TRBV4-2	TRBD1	TRBJ2-1	15	-	TGTGCCAGCAGCCTAGGGACAGGGGAAAGGAATGAGCAGTTCTTC	CASSLGTGERNEQFF
TRBV7-4	-	TRBJ2-1	13	few	TGTGCCAGCACCAATGGTGGAGGCAATGAGCAGTTCTTC	CASTNGGGNEQFF
TRBV7-2	-	TRBJ2-7	15	-	TGTGCCAGCAGCAAAGACAGTGGCCCTACCTACGAGCAGTACTTC	CASSKDSGPTYEQYF
TRBV9	-	TRBJ1-3	14	few	TGTGCCAGCAGCGTAGCCCACTCTGGAAACACCATATATTTT	CASSVAHSGNTIYF
TRBV6-5	-	TRBJ2-5	13	few	TGTGCCAGCACCACCCTGGGGGGAGAGACCCAGTACTTC	CASTTLGGETQYF
TRBV5-4	TRBD2	TRBJ2-3	16	few	TGTGCCAGCAGCCAACCTGGGACTAGCGGCACAGATACGCAGTATTTT	CASSQPGTSGTDTQYF
TRBV4-3	-	TRBJ2-7	17	few	TGCGCCAGCAGCCAAGATCTGTCGGGACTCCAGAGGTCCGAGCAGTACTTC	CASSQDLSGLQRSEQYF
TRBV12-5	-	TRBJ1-6	14	few	TGTGCTAGTGGTGTATCAGCCAGGAATTCACCCCTCCACTTT	CASGVSARNSPLHF
TRBV6-5	TRBD1	TRBJ1-1	14	-	TGTGCCAGCAGCCGTGGGACAGCAAACACTGAAGCTTTCTTT	CASSRGTANTEAFF
TRBV28	-	TRBJ1-1	13	-	TGTGCCAGCAAGAAGGCTACGAACACTGAAGCTTTCTTT	CASKKATNTEAFF
TRBV7-8	-	TRBJ1-6	14	-	TGTGCCAGCAGCTTAAGCCGGGATAATTCACCCCTCCACTTT	CASSLSRDNSPLHF
TRBV4-2	-	TRBJ2-6	18	few	TGTGCCAGCAGCCAAGATCGGGAGGGGGCGTCTGGGGCCAACGTCCTGACTTTC	CASSQDREGASGANVLTF
TRBV9	TRBD1	TRBJ2-7	15	-	TGTGCCAGCAGCCCCAGGGGACAGGCCTCCTACGAGCAGTACTTC	CASSPRGQASYEQYF
TRBV9	-	TRBJ2-1	12	few	TGTGCCAGCAGCGTAGCTTTGGATGAGCAGTTCTTC	CASSVALDEQFF
TRBV18	-	TRBJ1-2	13	few	TGTGCCAGCTCACCACCAGGGGGAAGCGGCTACACCTTC	CASSPPGGSGYTF
TRBV7-9	-	TRBJ1-2	13	few	TGTGCCAGCAGCTCCACGGGGCCCTATGGCTACACCTTC	CASSSTGPYGYTF
TRBV10-3	-	TRBJ1-6	16	few	TGTGCCATCAGTAACAGGAGTAGCTCCTATAATTCACCCCTCCACTTT	CAISNRSSSYNSPLHF
TRBV5-1	TRBD1	TRBJ2-2	16	few	TGCGCCAGCAGTCGAACAGGGGAAATGGGCACCGGGGAGCTGTTTTTT	CASSRTGEMGTGELFF
TRBV27	-	TRBJ1-2	13	-	TGTGCCAGCAGTTGGGGGCATCAGGGGGGCTACACCTTC	CASSWGHQGGYTF
TRBV10-3	TRBD1	TRBJ1-1	15	few	TGTGCCATCAGTGAGTACACAGGGGTGAACACTGAAGCTTTCTTT	CAISEYTGVNTEAFF